These 6 T cell receptor beta chains originate from one sample sequenced in a study of blood T cells in healthy people across ages. Alongside a J-beta primer mix, a sample-barcoded 5' primer served in a second PCR lasting roughly 7 to 11 cycles. TCRdb called the 5' RACE reads again in MiXCR, with one record for every CDR3 protein. The sample includes approximately 800,000 distinct CDR3 sequences, roughly 56% of them seen just once. Sequenced material: blood. These receptors came from a man aged 35 to 55 in good health.

This clonotype turned up a few times. Written as DNA, the CDR3 is TGTGCCAGCAGCTTCGGACAAAGCTCCTACAATGAGCAGTTCTTC. It codes for CASSFGQSSYNEQFF. The V and J genes are TRBV5-6 and TRBJ2-1; D possibly corresponds to TRBD1 (5 bases). Germline CDR1 SGHDT, CDR2 YYEEEE. Deletions cut 2 bases from V and 0 bases from J, with 9 bases between. The CDR3 has 15 amino acids.

The V call is TRBV29-1, the J call TRBJ2-1, with 8 bases that match TRBD2. The V gene end was trimmed by 2 bases and the J gene end by 5 bases; junction bases not matched to a gene: 8. CDR3 length equals 15 residues. Germline V gives CDR1 SQVTM, CDR2 ANQGSEA. CDR3 nucleotide sequence: TGCAGCGTTGAAAGTGTAGCGGGGAGCAACAATGAGCAGTTCTTC. Protein: CSVESVAGSNNEQFF.

The chain has TRBV14 and TRBJ1-2; no clear D gene. In germline, CDR1 is SGHDN, CDR2 FVKESK. Trimming removed 0 bases at V and 4 bases at J, with 18 bases between. CDR3 length equals 17 residues. The CDR3 sequence: CASSQDLIGSSGYGYTF. CDR3 in DNA: TGTGCCAGCAGCCAAGATCTAATAGGGTCCTCTGGCTATGGCTACACCTTC.

This CDR3 reads CASSQELRNNEQFF. The CDR3 DNA reads as TGTGCCAGCAGCCAAGAACTCAGAAACAATGAGCAGTTCTTC. J is TRBJ2-1 and V is TRBV3-1; D is uncertain. The CDR3 covers 14 residues. Trimming shortened V by 0 bases and J by 5 bases, and 8 bases separated the two germline ends. The germline V gene has CDR1 LGHDT and CDR2 YNNKEL (reference sequence).

The chain couples TRBV29-1 to TRBJ2-3, with D tentatively TRBD2 (5 bases). Trimming took off 1 base at V and 2 bases at J, with 10 bases between the two ends. The length of the CDR3 is 14 residues. Germline V gives CDR1 SQVTM, CDR2 ANQGSEA. CDR3 coding DNA: TGCAGCGTTGAAGGCGGGCGTGACACAGATACGCAGTATTTT. Amino acids: CSVEGGRDTDTQYF.

The chain employs TRBV2 and TRBJ1-4; D might be TRBD1 (5 bases). Trimming took off 6 bases at V and 4 bases at J, with 18 bases between the two ends. The CDR3 covers 16 residues. CDR1 and CDR2 from the germline V gene are SNHLY and FYNNEI. The CDR3 DNA reads TGTGCCAGCAGGAAGGACGGGGGACCCTATAATGAAAAACTGTTTTTT. It translates to CASRKDGGPYNEKLFF.